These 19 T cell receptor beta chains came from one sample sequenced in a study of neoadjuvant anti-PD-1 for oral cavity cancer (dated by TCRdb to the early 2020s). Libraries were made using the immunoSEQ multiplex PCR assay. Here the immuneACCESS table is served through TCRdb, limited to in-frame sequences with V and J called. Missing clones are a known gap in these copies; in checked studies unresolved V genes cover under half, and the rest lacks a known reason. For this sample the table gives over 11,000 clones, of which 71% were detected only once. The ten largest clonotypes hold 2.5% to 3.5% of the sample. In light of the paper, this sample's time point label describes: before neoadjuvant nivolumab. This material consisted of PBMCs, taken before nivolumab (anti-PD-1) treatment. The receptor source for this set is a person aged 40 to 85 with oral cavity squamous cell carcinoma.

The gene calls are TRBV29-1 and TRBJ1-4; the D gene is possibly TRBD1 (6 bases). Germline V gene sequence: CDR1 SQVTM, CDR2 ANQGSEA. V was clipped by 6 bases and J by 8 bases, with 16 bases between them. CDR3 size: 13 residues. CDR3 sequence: CSVAGVFGEKLFF. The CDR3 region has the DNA TGCAGCGTGGCAGGGGTATTTGGGGAAAAACTGTTTTTT.

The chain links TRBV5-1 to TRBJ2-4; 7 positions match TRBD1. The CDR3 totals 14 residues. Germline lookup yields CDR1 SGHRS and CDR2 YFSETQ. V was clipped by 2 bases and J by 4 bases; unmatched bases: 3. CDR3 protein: CASSFGDSKNIQYF. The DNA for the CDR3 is TGCGCCAGCAGCTTTGGGGACAGTAAAAACATTCAGTACTTC.

CDR3 bases: TGTGCCAGCAGCTTTCGGACTGAGAACACCGGGGAGCTGTTTTTT. Its translation: CASSFRTENTGELFF. The chain has TRBV6-5 and TRBJ2-2, with a weak D call TRBD2 (5 bases). In germline, CDR1 is MNHEY, CDR2 SVGAGI. Trimming removed 6 bases at V and 1 base at J, with 12 bases between. CDR3 length: 15 residues.

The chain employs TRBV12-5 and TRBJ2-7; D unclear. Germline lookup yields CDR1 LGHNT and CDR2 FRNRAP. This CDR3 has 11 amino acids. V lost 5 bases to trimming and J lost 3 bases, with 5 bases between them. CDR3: CASGGGYEQYF. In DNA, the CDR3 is TGTGCTAGTGGTGGCGGCTACGAGCAGTACTTC.

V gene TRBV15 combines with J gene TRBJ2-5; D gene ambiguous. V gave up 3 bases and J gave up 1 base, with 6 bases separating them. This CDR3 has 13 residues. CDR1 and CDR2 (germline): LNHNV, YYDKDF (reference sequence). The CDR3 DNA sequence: TGTGCCACCAGCAGGCAGGCCCAAGAGACCCAGTACTTC. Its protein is CATSRQAQETQYF.

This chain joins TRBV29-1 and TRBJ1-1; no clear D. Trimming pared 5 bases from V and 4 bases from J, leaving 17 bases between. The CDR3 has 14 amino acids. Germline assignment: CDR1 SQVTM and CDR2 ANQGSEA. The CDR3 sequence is CSVSVGVVGTEAFF. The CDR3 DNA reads TGCAGCGTTTCCGTCGGGGTTGTTGGCACTGAAGCTTTCTTT.

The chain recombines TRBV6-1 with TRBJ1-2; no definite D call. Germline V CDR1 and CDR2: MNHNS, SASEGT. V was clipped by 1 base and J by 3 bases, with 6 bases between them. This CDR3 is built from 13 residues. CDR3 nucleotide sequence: TGTGCCAGCAGTGAAGGGCGGTACTATGGCTACACCTTC. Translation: CASSEGRYYGYTF.

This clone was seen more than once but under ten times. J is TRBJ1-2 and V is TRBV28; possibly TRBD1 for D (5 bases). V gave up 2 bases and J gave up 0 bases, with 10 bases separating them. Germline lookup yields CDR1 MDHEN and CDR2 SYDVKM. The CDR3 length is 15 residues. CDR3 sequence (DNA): TGTGCCAGCAGTTTAGGCGGGGCAGCTAACTATGGCTACACCTTC. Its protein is CASSLGGAANYGYTF.

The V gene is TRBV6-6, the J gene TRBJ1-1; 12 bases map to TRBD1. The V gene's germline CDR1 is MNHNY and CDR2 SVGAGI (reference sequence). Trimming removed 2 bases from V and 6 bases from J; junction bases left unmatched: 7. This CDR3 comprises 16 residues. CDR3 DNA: TGTGCCAGCAGTTACCCACCGGGACAGGGGGCGTCTGAAGCTTTCTTT. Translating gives CASSYPPGQGASEAFF.

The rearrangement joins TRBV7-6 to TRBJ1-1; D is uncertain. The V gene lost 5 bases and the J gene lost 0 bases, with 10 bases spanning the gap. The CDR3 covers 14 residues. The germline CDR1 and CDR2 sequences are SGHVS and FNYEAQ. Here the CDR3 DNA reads TGTGCCAGCAGCGCCGCGGGTTTGAACACTGAAGCTTTCTTT. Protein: CASSAAGLNTEAFF. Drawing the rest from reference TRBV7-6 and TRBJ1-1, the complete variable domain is GAGVSQSPRYKVTKRGQDVALRCDPISGHVSLYWYRQALGQGPEFLTYFNYEAQQDKSGLPNDRFSAERPEGSISTLTIQRTEQRDSAMYRCASSAAGLNTEAFFGQGTRLTVV.

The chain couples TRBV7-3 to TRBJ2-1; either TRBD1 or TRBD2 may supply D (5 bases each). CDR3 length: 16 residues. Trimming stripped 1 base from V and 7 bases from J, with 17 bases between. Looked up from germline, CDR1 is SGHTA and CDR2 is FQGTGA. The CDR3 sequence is CASSLSAAGPGNEQFF. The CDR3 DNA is TGTGCCAGCAGCTTAAGCGCGGCGGGTCCAGGGAATGAGCAGTTCTTC.

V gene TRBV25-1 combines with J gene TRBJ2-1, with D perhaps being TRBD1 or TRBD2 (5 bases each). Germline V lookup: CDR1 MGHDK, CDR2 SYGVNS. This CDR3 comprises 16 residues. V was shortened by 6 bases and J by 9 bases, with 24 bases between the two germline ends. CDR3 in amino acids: CASSLTSGTLSREQFF. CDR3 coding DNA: TGTGCCAGCAGCCTAACCTCCGGGACCCTCTCTCGTGAGCAGTTCTTC.

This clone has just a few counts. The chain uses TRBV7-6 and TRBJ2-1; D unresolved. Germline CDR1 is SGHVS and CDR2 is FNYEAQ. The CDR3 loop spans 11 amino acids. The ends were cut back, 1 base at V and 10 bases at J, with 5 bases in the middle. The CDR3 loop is CASSLVAEQFF. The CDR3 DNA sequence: TGTGCCAGCAGCTTAGTAGCCGAGCAGTTCTTC.

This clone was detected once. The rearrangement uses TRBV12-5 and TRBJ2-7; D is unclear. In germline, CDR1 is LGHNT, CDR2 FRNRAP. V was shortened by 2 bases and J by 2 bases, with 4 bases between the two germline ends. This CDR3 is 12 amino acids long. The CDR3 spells CASGLRPYEQYF. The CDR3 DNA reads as TGTGCTAGTGGTTTGCGGCCCTACGAGCAGTACTTC.

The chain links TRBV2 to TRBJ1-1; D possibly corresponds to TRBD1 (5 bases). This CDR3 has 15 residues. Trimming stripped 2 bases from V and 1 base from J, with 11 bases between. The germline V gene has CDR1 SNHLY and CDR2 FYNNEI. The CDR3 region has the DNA TGTGCCAGCAGTGAACTGGGGGTAGGGAACACTGAAGCTTTCTTT. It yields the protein CASSELGVGNTEAFF. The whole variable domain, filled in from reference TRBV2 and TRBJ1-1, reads EPEVTQTPSHQVTQMGQEVILRCVPISNHLYFYWYRQILGQKVEFLVSFYNNEISEKSEIFDDQFSVERPDGSNFTLKIRSTKLEDSAMYFCASSELGVGNTEAFFGQGTRLTVV.

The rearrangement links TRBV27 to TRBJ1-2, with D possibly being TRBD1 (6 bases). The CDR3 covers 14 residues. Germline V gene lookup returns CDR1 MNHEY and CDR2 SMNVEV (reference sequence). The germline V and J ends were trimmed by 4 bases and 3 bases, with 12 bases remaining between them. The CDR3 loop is CASSSRTDYYGYTF. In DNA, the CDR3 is TGTGCCAGCAGTTCGAGGACAGATTACTATGGCTACACCTTC.

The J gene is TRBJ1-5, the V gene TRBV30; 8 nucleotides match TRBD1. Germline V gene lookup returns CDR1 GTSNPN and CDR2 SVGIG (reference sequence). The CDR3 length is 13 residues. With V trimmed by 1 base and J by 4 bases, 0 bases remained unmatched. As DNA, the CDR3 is TGTGCCTGGAGTGGACAGGGGAATCAGCCCCAGCATTTT. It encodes CAWSGQGNQPQHF. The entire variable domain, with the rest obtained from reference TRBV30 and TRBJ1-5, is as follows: SQTIHQWPATLVQPVGSPLSLECTVEGTSNPNLYWYRQAAGRGLQLLFYSVGIGQISSEVPQNLSASRPQDRQFILSSKKLLLSDSGFYLCAWSGQGNQPQHFGDGTRLSIL.

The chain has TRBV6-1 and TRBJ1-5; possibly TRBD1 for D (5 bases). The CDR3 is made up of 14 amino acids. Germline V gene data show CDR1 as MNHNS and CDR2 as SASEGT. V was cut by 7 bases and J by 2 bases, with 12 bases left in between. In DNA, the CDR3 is TGTGCCAGCAACCTCAGGGTTGGCAATCAGCCCCAGCATTTT. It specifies CASNLRVGNQPQHF.

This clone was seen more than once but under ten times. The CDR3 coding sequence is TGTGCCAGCAGGCGCAGGACAGGGGGTATGGATAATTCACCCCTCCACTTT. Translation: CASRRRTGGMDNSPLHF. The chain employs TRBV27 and TRBJ1-6; 10 bases agree with TRBD1. The CDR3 is made up of 17 amino acids. V was clipped by 6 bases and J by 5 bases; unmatched bases: 10. CDR1 MNHEY and CDR2 SMNVEV come from the germline V gene (reference sequence).